This record looks at one T cell receptor beta chain sequence and its context. The data were taken from a study of blood T cell repertoires in COVID-19. Study in general: COVID-19 samples collected from the United States, Italy and Spain covered acute and convalescent phases. Nucleic acid was either cDNA or gDNA, and it came from T cells, B-cell-depleted T cells, or PBMCs.

As handled by the study authors: The assay estimated nucleated cells by amplifying reference gene primers. Clones were sequenced by immunoSEQ multiplex PCR, and TCRdb holds only the in-frame ones, with some missing. That table gives V, J and clone size, and the DNA gave D and trimming. Seen here are roughly 63,000 clones, 85% to 90% observed once, and the top ten hold roughly 2.8%. Germline CDR1 and CDR2: SGHNT and YYREEE (reference sequence). J was trimmed by 3 bases and V by 2 bases; bases with no gene match: 6. CDR3 length equals 16 residues. The specimen was peripheral blood. This TCR was sampled from a man in his fifties with acute or convalescent COVID-19. The V call is TRBV5-4, the J call TRBJ2-1; 9 bases are a match to TRBD2. The chain's CDR3 is CASSLGGRAGYNEQFF. The DNA for the CDR3 is TGTGCCAGCAGCTTAGGCGGGAGGGCCGGCTACAATGAGCAGTTCTTC.